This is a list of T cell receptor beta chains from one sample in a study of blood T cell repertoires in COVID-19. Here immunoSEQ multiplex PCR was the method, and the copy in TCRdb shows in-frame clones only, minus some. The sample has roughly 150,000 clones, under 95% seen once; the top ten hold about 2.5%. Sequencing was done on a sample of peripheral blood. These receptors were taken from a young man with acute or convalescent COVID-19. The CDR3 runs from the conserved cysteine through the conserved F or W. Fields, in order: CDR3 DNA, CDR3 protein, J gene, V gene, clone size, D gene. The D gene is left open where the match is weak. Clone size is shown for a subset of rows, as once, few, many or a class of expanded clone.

TGTGCCAGCAGCCCAGATATAGGTCGGATTGAGGTGTACGGCTACACCTTC | CASSPDIGRIEVYGYTF | TRBJ1-2 | TRBV7-2 | NA | NA
TGTGCCTGGACCGACGGACAGGGAAATCAGCCCCAGCATTTT | CAWTDGQGNQPQHF | TRBJ1-5 | TRBV30 | NA | TRBD1
TGTGCCAGCTCACCGCGGCGTTCGACAGGGCTTATACGGCCCCAGCATTTT | CASSPRRSTGLIRPQHF | TRBJ1-5 | TRBV18 | NA | TRBD1
TGTGCCAGCGGGGCAGAAAGCAATCAGCCCCAGCATTTT | CASGAESNQPQHF | TRBJ1-5 | TRBV6-5 | NA | NA
TGTGCCAGCAGCCAAACTAGCGGGGCCTCCTACGAGCAGTACTTC | CASSQTSGASYEQYF | TRBJ2-7 | TRBV6-5 | once | TRBD2
TGTGCCTACCGGACGGGGGGAATGAACACTGAAGCTTTCTTT | CAYRTGGMNTEAFF | TRBJ1-1 | TRBV30 | NA | NA
TGTGCCAGCAGCCAAGAGCCACAGGGGGAGGGCAATCAGCCCCAGCATTTT | CASSQEPQGEGNQPQHF | TRBJ1-5 | TRBV14 | NA | TRBD1
TGTGCCAGCAGCTTAGGCGGGGGGCCGGCGTACGAGCAGTACTTC | CASSLGGGPAYEQYF | TRBJ2-7 | TRBV7-2 | NA | TRBD2
TGTGCCAGCAGCGCTAGCGGGAGGCTTCCCGGGGAGCTGTTTTTT | CASSASGRLPGELFF | TRBJ2-2 | TRBV9 | NA | TRBD2
TGTGCCAGCAAGGTCGCAGGGGACACTGAAGCTTTCTTT | CASKVAGDTEAFF | TRBJ1-1 | TRBV6-5 | NA | NA
TGTGCCACCAGTGAGCCCGGACAGGGGCTCGGCGGGGAGCTGTTTTTT | CATSEPGQGLGGELFF | TRBJ2-2 | TRBV24-1 | NA | TRBD1
TGTGCCAGCTCACCGGACAGAAGCTCCTACAATGAGCAGTTCTTC | CASSPDRSSYNEQFF | TRBJ2-1 | TRBV18 | NA | NA
TGTGCCAGCAGCTCTACGGACACTCACTATGGCTACACCTTC | CASSSTDTHYGYTF | TRBJ1-2 | TRBV7-9 | NA | NA
TGTGCCAGTAACCCCCGGCGGGAAGGGTACGAGCAGTACTTC | CASNPRREGYEQYF | TRBJ2-7 | TRBV19 | NA | NA
TGTGCCAGCAGCACGATCCAGGGCGACTATGGCTACACCTTC | CASSTIQGDYGYTF | TRBJ1-2 | TRBV2 | NA | NA
TGCGCCAGCAGCCAAGTATCGCGCTACACTGAAGCTTTCTTT | CASSQVSRYTEAFF | TRBJ1-1 | TRBV4-1 | NA | NA
TGTGCCTGGAGTGTACAGTGGGGGCGGGGGGACAACAATCAGCCCCAGCATTTT | CAWSVQWGRGDNNQPQHF | TRBJ1-5 | TRBV30 | NA | NA
TGTGCCAGCAGCGCTTTAGCGGGGAGCTCCTACAATGAGCAGTTCTTC | CASSALAGSSYNEQFF | TRBJ2-1 | TRBV9 | NA | TRBD2
TGTGCCAGCAGTCCGCGAGGGATTCTCACAGATACGCAGTATTTT | CASSPRGILTDTQYF | TRBJ2-3 | TRBV7-9 | once | NA
TGTGCCAGCAGCTGGGGACAGGAGCAGTACTTC | CASSWGQEQYF | TRBJ2-7 | TRBV13 | NA | TRBD1
TGTGCCAGCAGCTTTGGGGGGGCTCGTGGCTACACCTTC | CASSFGGARGYTF | TRBJ1-2 | TRBV7-9 | NA | NA
TGTGCCAGCAGCTTAACAGGGGCGACCAATCAGCCCCAGCATTTT | CASSLTGATNQPQHF | TRBJ1-5 | TRBV7-9 | NA | TRBD1
TGTGCCAGTAGTAGGACAGGGGACAATCAGCCCCAGCATTTT | CASSRTGDNQPQHF | TRBJ1-5 | TRBV19 | NA | TRBD1
TGTGCCACCAGCAGAGATTCGTTGAGGGACTATGGCTACACCTTC | CATSRDSLRDYGYTF | TRBJ1-2 | TRBV15 | NA | NA
TGTGCCAGCAGCAGGGGACAGTACTACGAGCAGTACTTC | CASSRGQYYEQYF | TRBJ2-7 | TRBV7-8 | NA | TRBD1
TGTGCCAGCAGTCTCAGGGTTAACATGAACACTGAAGCTTTCTTT | CASSLRVNMNTEAFF | TRBJ1-1 | TRBV7-9 | few | NA
TGTGCCAGCAGCTCAACAGGGGGCACTGAAGCTTTCTTT | CASSSTGGTEAFF | TRBJ1-1 | TRBV5-4 | NA | TRBD1
TGTGCCTGGAGTGTAAGCACGAACACCGGGGAGCTGTTTTTT | CAWSVSTNTGELFF | TRBJ2-2 | TRBV30 | NA | NA
TGTGCCAGCAGCCAGGGGGAGGCCGCCTTCGGTGAGCAGTTCTTC | CASSQGEAAFGEQFF | TRBJ2-1 | TRBV3-1/TRBV3-2 | NA | NA
TGTGCCAGCAGCCGATGGGACAGACCTAACACTGAAGCTTTCTTT | CASSRWDRPNTEAFF | TRBJ1-1 | TRBV3-1/TRBV3-2 | NA | TRBD1
TGTGCCAGCATAGACAGGGGTAGGGAAAAACTGTTTTTT | CASIDRGREKLFF | TRBJ1-4 | TRBV2 | NA | TRBD1
TGTGCCAGCGCAACAGGGGAGCCGGCTGGCTACACCTTC | CASATGEPAGYTF | TRBJ1-2 | TRBV6-5 | NA | TRBD1
TGTGCCAGCAGCCCCCCACCGCCAGGGGCCTACGAGCAGTACTTC | CASSPPPPGAYEQYF | TRBJ2-7 | TRBV5-4 | NA | NA
TGTGCCAGCAGCTTAGACGTGACAGGGGTCGTCCACTCTGGAAACACCATATATTTT | CASSLDVTGVVHSGNTIYF | TRBJ1-3 | TRBV11-2 | NA | TRBD1
TGTGCCAGCGGGGGCAACTATCGAGGCTACACCTTC | CASGGNYRGYTF | TRBJ1-2 | TRBV27 | NA | NA
TGTGCCAGCAGCCTTTGGAGCCCGAACACCGGGGAGCTGTTTTTT | CASSLWSPNTGELFF | TRBJ2-2 | TRBV9 | NA | NA
TGTGCCAGTAGTGCGACAGGGGACTACGAGCAGTACTTC | CASSATGDYEQYF | TRBJ2-7 | TRBV19 | NA | TRBD1
TGCGCCAGCAGCTTAGGGACAGGGGGCACTGAAGCTTTCTTT | CASSLGTGGTEAFF | TRBJ1-1 | TRBV5-1 | few | TRBD1
TGTGCCAGCAGCGGACAGTTCTACACTGAAGCTTTCTTT | CASSGQFYTEAFF | TRBJ1-1 | TRBV14 | NA | NA
TGTGCCAGCTCTGCACAGGGACGCAATTCACCCCTCCACTTT | CASSAQGRNSPLHF | TRBJ1-6 | TRBV18 | NA | NA
TGTGCCAGCAGCTTGGTCGGACAGTTCTCTGGGGCCAACGTCCTGACTTTC | CASSLVGQFSGANVLTF | TRBJ2-6 | TRBV5-4 | NA | NA
TGCGCCAGCAGCACCGGGGGAATGAACACCGGGGAGCTGTTTTTT | CASSTGGMNTGELFF | TRBJ2-2 | TRBV5-1 | NA | NA
TGCGCCAGCAGCTCAACGGGGGGGCAGACAGATACGCAGTATTTT | CASSSTGGQTDTQYF | TRBJ2-3 | TRBV5-1 | NA | TRBD2
TGTGCCACCAACTCCGGGACTAGTCTTTTTACGCAGTATTTT | CATNSGTSLFTQYF | TRBJ2-3 | TRBV6-5 | NA | TRBD2
TGTGCCAGCAGCCACCCGTACGGGACTACGGAGACCCAGTACTTC | CASSHPYGTTETQYF | TRBJ2-5 | TRBV6-5 | once | TRBD2
TGTGCCAGCAGCTTTTCAGGGGGCCCGTATGGCTACACCTTC | CASSFSGGPYGYTF | TRBJ1-2 | TRBV7-6 | NA | TRBD1
TGTGCCAGCAGCTCGACAGGGGTGACCAAAAACATTCAGTACTTC | CASSSTGVTKNIQYF | TRBJ2-4 | TRBV11-2 | NA | TRBD1
TGTGCCAGCAGCTTTCGGCGGCTCAATCAGCCCCAGCATTTT | CASSFRRLNQPQHF | TRBJ1-5 | TRBV21-1 | NA | NA
TGTGCCAGCAGTTACTCCGTACGCCAGGAAAACTATGGCTACACCTTC | CASSYSVRQENYGYTF | TRBJ1-2 | TRBV6-2/TRBV6-3 | NA | NA
TGTGCCAGCAGTGAAGCTACAGGGATCGACTATGGCTACACCTTC | CASSEATGIDYGYTF | TRBJ1-2 | TRBV2 | NA | NA
TGTGCCAGCAGCTTAGGGACAGGGGGTACGGCTTTCTTT | CASSLGTGGTAFF | TRBJ1-1 | TRBV7-9 | once | TRBD1
TGTGCCAGTAGTTGGGGAGGCGGTCAGCCCCAGCATTTT | CASSWGGGQPQHF | TRBJ1-5 | TRBV19 | NA | NA
TGTGCCAGCAGCTTCTTAGCGGGAGGTGTGGGTAGCGAGACCCAGTACTTC | CASSFLAGGVGSETQYF | TRBJ2-5 | TRBV5-6 | NA | TRBD2